What follows is one T cell receptor beta chain and its context. This clonotype was seen a handful of times. It lacks a known antigen. No much larger clone is present one base from it, and per-base qualities are unavailable. All donors were healthy Caucasians. Three pairs of female monozygotic twins, all aged about 18 to 30 years, made up the twin cohort. Positive isolation kits from Invitrogen were used to isolate the CD4+ and CD8+ T cell populations. Receptor libraries were prepared by 5' RACE. Data came from an Illumina HiSeq 2000. Template switching introduced a universal primer binding site; the final cDNA contained a unique molecular identifier, enabling accurate counting of TCR cDNA molecules. Specific primers in the conserved constant-segment region were used to synthesize first-strand cDNA for TCR alpha and beta chains. To control for contamination, every cDNA library carried two barcodes: a SMART-Mk sample barcode plus Illumina barcodes. TruSeq adapter sequences and Illumina sample barcodes were added in two successive PCR steps. Sequencing of the TCR alpha and beta cDNA libraries was done on the Illumina HiSeq platform using custom primers. The authors' pipeline ran thus. Unique molecular identifiers were extracted from raw reads with MiGEC, and CDR3 positions were determined with MiXCR. For each individual, recombination models were inferred using an EM algorithm with the repgenHMM and IGoR tools. The analysis of shared clonotypes was done with the tcR package in R, with sharing normalized by the product of cloneset sizes. To study raw recombination without the effects of thymic and clonal selection, out-of-frame nonproductive sequences were analyzed. The raw public data were reprocessed by TCRdb itself: fastp quality trimming at Q25, MiXCR clonotype calling, in-frame beta chains only. Entries are consolidated by CDR3 protein sequence, retaining the most common genes and DNA. The authors' filters were not applied to this entry. The sample table contains roughly 490,000 distinct CDR3 sequences; only one count was recorded for 14% of them. In total, the top ten clones hold more than 0.8% of the sample.

The data are from a study of identical twins listed by TCRdb under 2016. With regard to the full study: TCR alpha and beta repertoires from monozygotic twins, unrelated adults of various ages and cord blood were deep-sequenced to test whether fetal clonotypes persist. To rule out contamination, replicate twin experiments were performed at different times with different library preparation protocols.

The paper as a whole reports these results and caveats: Compared with coincidental sharing between unrelated individuals, out-of-frame TCR alpha sequences shared between twins showed an excess of sequences with low generation probability. In beta out-of-frame sequences, excess twin sharing was weaker, because having fewer shared sequences lowered the signal-to-noise ratio. Invariant T cells such as MAIT and iNKT could partly confound zero-insertion analyses, though diverse VJ usage argued against this for most clonotypes. Because the same donors could not be followed over many years, the conclusions depended on cross-sectional statistical analysis. Out-of-frame TCR alpha sharing in monozygotic twins was systematically underestimated by recombination models, whereas sharing between unrelated individuals was in agreement with the recombination models. Abundant cord blood beta clonotypes had fewer insertions, young adult naive repertoires showed a similar but weaker trend, and memory repertoires showed no such trend.

V is shortened by 0 bases, J by 1 base, and the region joining them spans 11 bases. The CDR1 and CDR2 encoded by the germline V gene are MNHEY and SVGAGI. From its cysteine to its phenylalanine, the CDR3 spans 16 amino acids. Only the CDR3 portion is preserved as DNA: 48 bases, with reading frame beginning at the first base. The data also belong to a second study, concerning yellow fever vaccine responses in identical twins. As the second publication notes: According to the authors, the vaccine-induced T cell response in identical twins seemed to be partly convergent and partly specific to each individual. Focusing on identical twins, the study followed the T cell clones that responded to the vaccine, and did so with precision.

The TCR originated in a woman aged 18-29 years in good health. This chain is built from TRBV6-5 and TRBJ2-3; TRBD1 is a weak D gene call, 6 bases matching. The specimen was CD4+ T cells sorted from blood. The CDR3 corresponds to CASSYSPRGGTDTQYF. The DNA sequence follows: TGTGCCAGCAGTTACTCCCCCAGGGGAGGCACAGATACGCAGTATTTT.